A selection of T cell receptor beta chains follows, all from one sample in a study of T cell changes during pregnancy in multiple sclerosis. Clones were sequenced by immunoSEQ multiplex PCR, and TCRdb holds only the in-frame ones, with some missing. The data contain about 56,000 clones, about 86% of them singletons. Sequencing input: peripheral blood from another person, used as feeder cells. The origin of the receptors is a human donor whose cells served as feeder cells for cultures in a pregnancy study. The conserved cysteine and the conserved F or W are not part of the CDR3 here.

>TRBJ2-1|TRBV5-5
ASSSRLAGGGDEQF
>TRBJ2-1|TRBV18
ASSPGQISYNEQF
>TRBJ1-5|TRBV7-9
ASSRGGAGNQPQH
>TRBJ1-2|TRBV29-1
SVERTGSGYT
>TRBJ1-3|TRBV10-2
ASSEGSPSGNTIY
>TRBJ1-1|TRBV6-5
ASGRGVGNTEAF
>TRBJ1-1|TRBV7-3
ASSPLGGAGEAF
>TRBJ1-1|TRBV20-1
SARGPVKAF
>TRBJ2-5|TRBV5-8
ASNQDGTSETQY
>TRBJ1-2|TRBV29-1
SVSWPTGDGYT
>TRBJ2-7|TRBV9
ASSVGLGTSGWGLN
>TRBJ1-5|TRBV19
ASSIAGSNQPQH
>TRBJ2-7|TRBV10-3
AISQGQPGEQY
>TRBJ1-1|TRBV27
ASSFVQGFNTEAF
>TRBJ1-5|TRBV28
ASSSGQGNQPQH
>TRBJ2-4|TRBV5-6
ASSLFGAKNIQY
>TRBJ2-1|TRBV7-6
ASSLLGRGALFSYNEQF
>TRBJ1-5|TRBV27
ASSLRGQGFSQPQH
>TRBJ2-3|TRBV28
ASSLAGGSDTQY
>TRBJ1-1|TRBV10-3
ATGMPKNTEAF
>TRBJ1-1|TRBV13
ASSLKAGTEAF
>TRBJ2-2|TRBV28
ASSSTSGRIGELF
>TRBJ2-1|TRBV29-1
SDRTSGHNEQF
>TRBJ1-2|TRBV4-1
ASSQDVSARVGRRYGYT
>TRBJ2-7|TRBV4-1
ASSQEPLSTYEQY
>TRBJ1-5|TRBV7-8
ASSLLPGQGNQPQH
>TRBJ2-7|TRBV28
ASTKGIGIGVYEQY
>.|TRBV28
ASSESGLKAYEQY
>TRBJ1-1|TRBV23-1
ASPWGLTEAF
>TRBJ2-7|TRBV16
ASSFGVSYEQY
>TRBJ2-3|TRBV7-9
ASSQGSTDTQY
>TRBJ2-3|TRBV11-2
ASSLRQTLSNTQY
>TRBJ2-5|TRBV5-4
ASSLDPGGGETQY
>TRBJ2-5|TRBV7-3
ASSPTGLQETQY
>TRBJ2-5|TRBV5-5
ASSFSGTGGIGETQY
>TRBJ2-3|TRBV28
ASSLGGRGTDTQY
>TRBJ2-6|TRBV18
ASSIGIQRGGTGANVLT
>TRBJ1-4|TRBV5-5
ASSGVREMGEKLF
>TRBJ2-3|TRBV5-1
ASSSPDSTDTQY
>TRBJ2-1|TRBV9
ASSAGLEVGEQF
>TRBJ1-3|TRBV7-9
ASSLGQGAKGNTIY
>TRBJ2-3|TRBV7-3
ASSFPAADTQY
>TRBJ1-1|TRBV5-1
ASSHNPGTGGTEAF
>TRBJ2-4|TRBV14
ASSQDTRIQY
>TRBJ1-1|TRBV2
ASTWTVYDTEAF